This TCR beta chain was sequenced during a study of OX40 agonist ivuxolimab in advanced cancers. Trimming stripped 5 bases from V and 0 bases from J, with 11 bases between. Germline V gene sequence: CDR1 SGHVS, CDR2 FNYEAQ. The CDR3 sequence is 14 residues long. Clones were read by immunoSEQ multiplex PCR, and TCRdb kept only the in-frame ones, dropping some. The sample shows about 42,000 clones, 75% to 90% of them seen only once. The chain couples TRBV7-6 to TRBJ2-7; possibly TRBD1 for D (6 bases). The source was CD4+ or CD8+ T cells sorted from blood, collected in a trial of the OX40 agonist ivuxolimab. This TCR was recovered from an adult with an advanced solid tumor such as melanoma, head and neck, liver or kidney cancer. The CDR3 reads CASSPKTGSYEQYF. The CDR3 DNA reads TGTGCCAGCAGCCCGAAGACAGGCTCCTACGAGCAGTACTTC.